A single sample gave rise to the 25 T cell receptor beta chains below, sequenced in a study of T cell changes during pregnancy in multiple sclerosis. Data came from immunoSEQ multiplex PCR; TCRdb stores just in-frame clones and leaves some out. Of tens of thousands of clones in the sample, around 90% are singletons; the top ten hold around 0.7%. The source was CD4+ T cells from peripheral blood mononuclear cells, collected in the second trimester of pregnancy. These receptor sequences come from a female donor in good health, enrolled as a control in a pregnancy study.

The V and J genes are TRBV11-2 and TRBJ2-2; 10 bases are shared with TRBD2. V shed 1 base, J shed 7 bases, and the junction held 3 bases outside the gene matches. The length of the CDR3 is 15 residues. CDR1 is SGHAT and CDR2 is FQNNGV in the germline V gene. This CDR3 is CASSLVAGGSGELFF. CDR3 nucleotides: TGTGCCAGCAGCTTAGTAGCGGGGGGTAGCGGGGAGCTGTTTTTT.

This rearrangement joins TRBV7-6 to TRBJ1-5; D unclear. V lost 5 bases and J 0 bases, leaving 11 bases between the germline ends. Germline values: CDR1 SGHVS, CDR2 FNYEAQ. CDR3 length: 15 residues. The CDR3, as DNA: TGTGCCAGCAGCGCCGGACTCATTAGCAATCAGCCCCAGCATTTT. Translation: CASSAGLISNQPQHF.

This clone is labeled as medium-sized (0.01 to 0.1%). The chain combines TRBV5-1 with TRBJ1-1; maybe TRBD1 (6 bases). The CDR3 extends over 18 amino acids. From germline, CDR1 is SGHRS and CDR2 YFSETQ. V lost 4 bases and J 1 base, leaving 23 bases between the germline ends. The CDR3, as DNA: TGCGCCAGCAGCCACTTCCCGGGGGGGCGGTTGGAGAACACTGAAGCTTTCTTT. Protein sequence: CASSHFPGGRLENTEAFF.

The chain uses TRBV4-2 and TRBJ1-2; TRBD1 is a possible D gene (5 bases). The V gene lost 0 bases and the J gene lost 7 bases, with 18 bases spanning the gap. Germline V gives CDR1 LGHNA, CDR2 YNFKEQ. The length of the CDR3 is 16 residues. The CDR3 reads CASSQDKSGSRSGYTF. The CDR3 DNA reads TGTGCCAGCAGCCAAGACAAGTCAGGGTCCAGGAGTGGCTACACCTTC.

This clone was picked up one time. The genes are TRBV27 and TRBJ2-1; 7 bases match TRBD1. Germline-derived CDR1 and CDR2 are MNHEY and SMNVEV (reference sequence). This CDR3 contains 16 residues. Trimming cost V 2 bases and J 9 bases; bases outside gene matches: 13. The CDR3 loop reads CASSLDRALLGVEQFF. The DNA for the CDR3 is TGTGCCAGCAGTTTAGACAGGGCACTACTGGGGGTTGAGCAGTTCTTC.

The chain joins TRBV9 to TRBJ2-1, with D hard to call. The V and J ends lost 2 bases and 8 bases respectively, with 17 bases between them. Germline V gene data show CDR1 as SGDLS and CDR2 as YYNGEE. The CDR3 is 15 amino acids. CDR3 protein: CASSVGLYLSDEQFF. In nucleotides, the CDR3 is TGTGCCAGCAGCGTTGGTCTCTACCTCAGCGATGAGCAGTTCTTC.

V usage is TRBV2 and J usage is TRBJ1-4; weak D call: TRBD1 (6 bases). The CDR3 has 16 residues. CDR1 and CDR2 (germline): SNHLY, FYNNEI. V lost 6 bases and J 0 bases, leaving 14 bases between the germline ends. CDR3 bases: TGTGCCAGCAGCTTCAGGGGAAGGGCAACTAATGAAAAACTGTTTTTT. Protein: CASSFRGRATNEKLFF.

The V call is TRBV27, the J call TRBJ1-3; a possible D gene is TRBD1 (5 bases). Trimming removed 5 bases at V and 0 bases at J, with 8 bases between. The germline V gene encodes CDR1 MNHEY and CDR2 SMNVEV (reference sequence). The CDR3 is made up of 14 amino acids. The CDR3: CASSKDSSGNTIYF. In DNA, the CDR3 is TGTGCCAGCAGTAAAGACAGCTCTGGAAACACCATATATTTT.

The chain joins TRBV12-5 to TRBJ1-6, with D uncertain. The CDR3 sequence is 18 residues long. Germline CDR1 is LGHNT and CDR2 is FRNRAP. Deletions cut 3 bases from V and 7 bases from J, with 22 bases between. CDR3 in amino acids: CASGFLPKRAGTNSPLHF. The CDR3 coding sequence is TGTGCTAGTGGTTTCCTACCCAAACGAGCAGGTACAAATTCACCCCTCCACTTT.

The CDR3 coding sequence is TGTGCCAGCAGCTTAGGGGCAGGGGGCGCAGGGCAGCCCCAGCATTTT. The encoded protein is CASSLGAGGAGQPQHF. The J gene is TRBJ1-5, the V gene TRBV7-9; 8 positions match TRBD1. There are 16 residues in the CDR3. Germline V gene sequence: CDR1 SEHNR, CDR2 FQNEAQ (reference sequence). V gave up 1 base and J gave up 7 bases; unmatched junction bases: 9.

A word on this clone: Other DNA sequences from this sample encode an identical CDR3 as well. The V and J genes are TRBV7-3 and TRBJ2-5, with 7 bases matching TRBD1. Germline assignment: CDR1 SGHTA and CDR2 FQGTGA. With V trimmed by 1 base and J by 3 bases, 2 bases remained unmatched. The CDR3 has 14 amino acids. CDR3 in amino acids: CASSLRGGEETQYF. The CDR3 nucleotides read TGTGCCAGCAGCTTAAGAGGGGGCGAAGAGACCCAGTACTTC.

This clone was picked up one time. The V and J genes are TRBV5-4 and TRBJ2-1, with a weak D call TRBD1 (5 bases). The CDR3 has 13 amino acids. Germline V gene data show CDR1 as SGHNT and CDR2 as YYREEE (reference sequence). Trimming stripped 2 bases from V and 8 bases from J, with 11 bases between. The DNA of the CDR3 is TGTGCCAGCAGCTTCCTCCCCAGGGATGAGCAGTTCTTC. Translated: CASSFLPRDEQFF.

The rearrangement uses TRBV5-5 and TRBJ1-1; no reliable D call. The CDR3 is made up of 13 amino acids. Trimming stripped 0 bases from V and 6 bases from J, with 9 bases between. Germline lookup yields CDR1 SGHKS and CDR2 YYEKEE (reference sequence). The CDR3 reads CASSLGRAAEAFF. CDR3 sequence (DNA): TGTGCCAGCAGCTTGGGGAGGGCGGCTGAAGCTTTCTTT.

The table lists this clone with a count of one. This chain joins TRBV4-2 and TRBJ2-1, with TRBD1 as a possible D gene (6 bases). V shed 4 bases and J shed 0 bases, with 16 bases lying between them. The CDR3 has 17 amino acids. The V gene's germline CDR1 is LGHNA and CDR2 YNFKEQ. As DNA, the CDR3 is TGTGCCAGCAGCCCCTGGGGGCCGGGTAGCTCCTACAATGAGCAGTTCTTC. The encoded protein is CASSPWGPGSSYNEQFF.

The CDR3 sequence is CASSSPGAGTGELFF. CDR3 in DNA: TGTGCCAGCAGCTCCCCAGGGGCGGGTACCGGGGAGCTGTTTTTT. The chain recombines TRBV7-2 with TRBJ2-2, with a possible D match to TRBD1 (6 bases). V lost 4 bases and J 5 bases, leaving 14 bases between the germline ends. Looked up from germline, CDR1 is SGHTA and CDR2 is FQGNSA. CDR3 length equals 15 residues.

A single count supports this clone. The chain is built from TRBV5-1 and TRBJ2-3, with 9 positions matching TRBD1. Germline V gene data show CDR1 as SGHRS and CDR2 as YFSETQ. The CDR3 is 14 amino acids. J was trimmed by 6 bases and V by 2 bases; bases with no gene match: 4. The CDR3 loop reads CASSLSGQGDTQYF. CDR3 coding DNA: TGCGCCAGCAGCTTATCAGGACAGGGGGATACGCAGTATTTT.

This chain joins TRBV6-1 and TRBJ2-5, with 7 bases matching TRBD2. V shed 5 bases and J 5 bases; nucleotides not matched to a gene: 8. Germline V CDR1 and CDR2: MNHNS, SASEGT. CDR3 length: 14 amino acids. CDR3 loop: CASSIEVGGETQYF. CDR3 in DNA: TGTGCCAGCAGTATAGAAGTGGGGGGGGAGACCCAGTACTTC.

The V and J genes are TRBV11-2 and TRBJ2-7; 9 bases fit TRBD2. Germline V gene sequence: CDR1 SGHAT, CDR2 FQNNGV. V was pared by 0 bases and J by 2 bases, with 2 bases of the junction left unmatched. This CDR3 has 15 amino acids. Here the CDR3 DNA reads TGTGCCAGCAGCTTAGAGCGGGGGGGCCCCTACGAGCAGTACTTC. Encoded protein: CASSLERGGPYEQYF.

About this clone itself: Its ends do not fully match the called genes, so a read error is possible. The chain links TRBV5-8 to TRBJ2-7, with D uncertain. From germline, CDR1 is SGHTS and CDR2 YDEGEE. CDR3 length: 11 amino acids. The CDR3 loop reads CASSLSYGQYF. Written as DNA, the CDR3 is TGTGCCAGCAGCTTGTCCTACGGGCAGTACTTC.

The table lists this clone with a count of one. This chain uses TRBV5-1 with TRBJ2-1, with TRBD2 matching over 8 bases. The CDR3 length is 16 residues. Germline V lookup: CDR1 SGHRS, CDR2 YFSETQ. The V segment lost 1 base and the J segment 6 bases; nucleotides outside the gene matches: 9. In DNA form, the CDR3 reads TGCGCCAGCAGCTTGACTGCGGGGGGCCGTCTCAATGAGCAGTTCTTC. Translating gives CASSLTAGGRLNEQFF.

CDR3 in amino acids: CASSVGVQGVVETQYF. The CDR3 coding sequence is TGTGCCAGCAGCGTAGGGGTCCAGGGGGTAGTTGAGACCCAGTACTTC. The rearrangement links TRBV9 to TRBJ2-5; TRBD1 matches at 7 bases. V was clipped by 0 bases and J by 5 bases; unmatched bases: 10. The CDR3 consists of 16 residues. Germline V gene data show CDR1 as SGDLS and CDR2 as YYNGEE.

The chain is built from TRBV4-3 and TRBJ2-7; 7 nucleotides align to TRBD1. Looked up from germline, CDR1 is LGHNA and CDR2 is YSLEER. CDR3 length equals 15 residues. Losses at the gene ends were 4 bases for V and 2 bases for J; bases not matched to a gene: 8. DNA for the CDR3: TGCGCCAGCAGCCGCCACAGGGGACCCCCCTACGAGCAGTACTTC. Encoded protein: CASSRHRGPPYEQYF.

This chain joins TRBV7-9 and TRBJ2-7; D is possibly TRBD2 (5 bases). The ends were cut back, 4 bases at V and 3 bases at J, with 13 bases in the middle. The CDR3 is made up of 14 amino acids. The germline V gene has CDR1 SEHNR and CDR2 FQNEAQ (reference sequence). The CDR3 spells CASSSDDGDYEQYF. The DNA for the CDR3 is TGTGCCAGCAGCTCAGATGACGGGGACTACGAGCAGTACTTC.

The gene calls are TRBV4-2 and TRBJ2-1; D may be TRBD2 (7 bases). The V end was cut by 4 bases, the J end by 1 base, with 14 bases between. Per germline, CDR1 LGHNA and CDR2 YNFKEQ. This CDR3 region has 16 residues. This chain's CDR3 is CASSLLGGLSYNEQFF. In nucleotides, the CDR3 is TGTGCCAGCAGCCTACTGGGGGGGCTGTCCTACAATGAGCAGTTCTTC.

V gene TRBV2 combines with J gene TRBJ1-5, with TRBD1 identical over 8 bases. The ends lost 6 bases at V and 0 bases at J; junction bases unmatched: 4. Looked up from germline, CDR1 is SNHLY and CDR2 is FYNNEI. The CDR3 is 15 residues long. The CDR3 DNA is TGTGCCAGCAGCGCAGGACAGGGTAGCAATCAGCCCCAGCATTTT. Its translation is CASSAGQGSNQPQHF.